The source of this TCR beta chain is a study of a mutant IDH1 vaccine in newly diagnosed glioma (dated by TCRdb to about 2021). About the full investigation: Across visits V03 through V10, patients got a total of eight vaccinations, given in weeks 1, 3, 5, 7, 11, 15, 19 and 23. Prior to enrollment, patients had been given standard therapy consisting of radiotherapy alone, temozolomide alone, or radiochemotherapy with temozolomide, with the combination given to most patients. Of the roughly 33 treated patients, roughly 60% were male and 37.5% were female, and the mean age was approximately 41 years. In the chemotherapy-containing groups, vaccination started alongside temozolomide cycles, whereas in patients who had radiotherapy alone it started 4-6 weeks after radiotherapy. Peripheral blood samples were drawn at six visits, namely V03 (baseline), V05, V07, V10, V12 and V13. Longitudinal TCRB deep sequencing was done for some 25 treated patients, wherever samples were available for exploratory analyses.

The sample's time point label is to be understood as: week 23, last vaccination. A 20-mer mutant IDH1 peptide at 300 micrograms in Montanide made up each vaccine dose, which was injected subcutaneously together with topical imiquimod. All donors had newly diagnosed IDH1-mutant astrocytomas of WHO grade 3 or 4 that showed loss of nuclear ATRX. The samples were drawn from NOA16, a multicentre, single-arm, open-label phase I trial in Germany that tested a mutant IDH1 peptide vaccine in humans for the first time. Genomic DNA for TCRB sequencing was extracted from EDTA blood using the DNeasy Blood and Tissue Kit. The library was made by the immunoSEQ multiplex PCR assay. Following the manufacturer's protocol, the hsTCRB Kit was used to amplify rearranged TCR beta chain sequences. An Illumina MiSeq was used to sequence the TCRB libraries. The source study handled its data this way. Demultiplexing, trimming and gene mapping were performed with the kit vendor's proprietary platform. Sourced from immuneACCESS, this table was stored by TCRdb with only in-frame sequences that have V and J called. A share of the clones is absent; for the studies checked, an unresolved V gene accounts for under half, and the remainder has no known explanation. V, J and clone size reflect that table, while D and trimming were determined from the DNA. The sample table holds approximately 66,000 clones, of which 84% were seen once. The top ten hold roughly 14% of the sample.

Findings and caveats that apply to the study as a whole: The authors stated that sample limitations prevented analyses of patient blood samples from being reproduced. PBMC samples for TCRB deep sequencing were selected based on availability. Pseudoprogression appeared unrelated to alterations in the top peripheral T cell clonotypes detected by TCRB sequencing. Across multiple MHC alleles, vaccine-induced immune responses were seen in about 93% of patients.

Reading the germline V gene gives CDR1 SGDLS and CDR2 YYNGEE. V sheds 0 bases and J sheds 1 base, leaving 10 bases between their ends. Taken from cysteine to phenylalanine, the CDR3 has 15 residues. Only CDR3 DNA remains: 45 bases, in frame from the first base. Note on this clone: It lacks a known antigen. Within one base of it there is no much larger clone, and no base qualities were kept.

The sequence was obtained from a young man with glioma. This receptor chain uses TRBV9 and TRBJ1-1; the best D guess is TRBD1, with 5 bases matching. The source material was PBMCs, sampled from a glioma patient whose treatment included an IDH1 peptide vaccine. For the CDR3, the sequence is CASSVGGGWNTEAFF. The DNA is as follows: TGTGCCAGCAGCGTAGGGGGGGGTTGGAACACTGAAGCTTTCTTT.